This T cell receptor beta chain emerged from a study of cytomegalovirus exposure and HLA in healthy donors. Here immunoSEQ multiplex PCR was the method, and the copy in TCRdb shows in-frame clones only, minus some. This sample has around 400,000 clones; roughly 89% occur once, and the top ten carry approximately 0.86%. Germline assignment: CDR1 LNHNV and CDR2 YYDKDF (reference sequence). CDR3 length: 14 amino acids. V dropped 5 bases and J dropped 0 bases, with 10 bases sitting between them. This sequence was found in a woman between 18 and 30 years old in good health and CMV-seronegative. J is TRBJ1-1 and V is TRBV15; D unresolved. The sequencing sample was made of PBMCs. CDR3 sequence: CATSFRDLNTEAFF. In DNA, the CDR3 is TGTGCCACCAGCTTCCGGGATCTGAACACTGAAGCTTTCTTT.